A single T cell receptor (beta chain) is shown here with its context. Only a few counts were recorded for this clone. Its antigen target is currently unknown. No base qualities exist here, and no much larger clone lies one base off it. CDR1 and CDR2 are read off the germline V gene (reference sequence) as LNHDA and SQIVND. Deletion took 10 bases off V and 2 bases off J, with a span of 15 bases between the germline ends. From cysteine to phenylalanine, the CDR3 is 13 amino acids long. Only the CDR3 portion is preserved as DNA: 39 bases, with reading frame beginning at the first base. This sample was taken from a study of beta chain features in type 1 diabetes (dated by TCRdb to about 2018). Context from the whole study: Patients and healthy donors did not differ in mean age, gender distribution, total cell number or subset yield. Whereas all 30 or so donors provided naive and central memory subsets, regulatory and stem cell-like memory subsets were isolated from just 8 patients and roughly eight healthy donors. Across all samples, some 100,000,000 sorted cells were examined, and cell number per subset correlated strongly with RNA yield. The study compared the TCRB repertoires of sorted circulating CD4+ T cell subsets in recently diagnosed type 1 diabetes patients with those in matched healthy donors.

Results the study describes overall, beyond this receptor: PCR might favor shorter templates, but patient and control samples were amplified and corrected together, so any skew would affect both groups equally. Type 1 diabetes patients showed a moderate but significant shortening of TCRB CDR3 length in all four CD4+ subsets. At VDJ recombination sites, patients with type 1 diabetes made fewer insertions and deleted more nucleotides, a pattern implying thymic rearrangement abnormalities. Naive, central memory and regulatory TCRB repertoires appeared to be more similar among patients than among healthy donors. Because the HLA sub-analyses included only small numbers of individuals, any influence of HLA type on TCRB rearrangement was left unresolved. Sequencing cDNA rather than genomic DNA could over-represent highly expressing activated cells, although activation and CD3 levels did not differ between groups.

All of the isolated RNA was reverse transcribed with the High Capacity cDNA Reverse Transcription Kit, so expressed TCRB transcripts were sequenced. Deep immunoSEQ sequencing was performed on naive, central memory and regulatory T cell samples, with an average of roughly 3.3 million total reads per sample. Sorted cells were lysed in RLT buffer, and RNA was extracted using DNase-treated RNeasy Micro or Mini kits according to cell number. Each cell subset was processed separately to prevent cross-contamination, with patient and healthy donor samples processed together. TCRB sequences were amplified from cDNA with the immunoSEQ multiplex PCR, producing 87-bp fragments spanning the CDR3 region. Sequencing of the amplicons was performed on the Illumina HiSeq platform. As for how the authors treated the data: PCR bias was computationally corrected using synthetic template baselines, reads within Hamming distance 2 were collapsed, and singletons that could not be merged were discarded. Reads were aligned to IMGT to assign V, D and J genes, CDR3 length, and insertions or deletions at six rearrangement sites. Within each subset, clonotype counts were normalized to sorted cell number, after which true diversity and Gini coefficients were computed with the tcR R package. The overlap coefficient, calculated on TCRB nucleotide sequences, was used to quantify repertoire sharing. TCRdb limited this immuneACCESS table to in-frame rearrangements with V and J called. A share of clones is missing; checked studies link under half to unresolved V genes, and the rest is unexplained. The DNA gave D and trimming, while V, J and clone size come from that table. In all, the sample holds 300,000 or so clones, and 8% of those were seen once. The ten largest account for 0.44% of the sample.

From each donor, a single peripheral blood sample of 100 to 150 mL on average was drawn into heparinised tubes. Naive, central memory, regulatory and stem cell-like memory CD4+ T cells were sorted on a BD FACSAria II using a panel including CD45RO, CCR7, CD25, CD127, CD95 and CD27. A purity above 95% was achieved for all sorted populations. Right away, PBMCs were isolated by Lymphoprep density gradient centrifugation and were stained directly, with no culture step. So that batch effects would be minimized, each experiment stained and sorted samples in pairs, pairing one healthy donor with one patient.

The sample comprised central memory CD4+ T cells from blood. The receptor's source is a woman between 18 and 30 years old in good health. The receptor chain draws on TRBV19 and TRBJ2-7; TRBD1 might be the D gene, on 5 matching bases. The CDR3 region has the sequence CATQQAGTYEQYF. DNA sequence: TGTGCCACGCAACAGGCAGGAACCTACGAGCAGTACTTC.